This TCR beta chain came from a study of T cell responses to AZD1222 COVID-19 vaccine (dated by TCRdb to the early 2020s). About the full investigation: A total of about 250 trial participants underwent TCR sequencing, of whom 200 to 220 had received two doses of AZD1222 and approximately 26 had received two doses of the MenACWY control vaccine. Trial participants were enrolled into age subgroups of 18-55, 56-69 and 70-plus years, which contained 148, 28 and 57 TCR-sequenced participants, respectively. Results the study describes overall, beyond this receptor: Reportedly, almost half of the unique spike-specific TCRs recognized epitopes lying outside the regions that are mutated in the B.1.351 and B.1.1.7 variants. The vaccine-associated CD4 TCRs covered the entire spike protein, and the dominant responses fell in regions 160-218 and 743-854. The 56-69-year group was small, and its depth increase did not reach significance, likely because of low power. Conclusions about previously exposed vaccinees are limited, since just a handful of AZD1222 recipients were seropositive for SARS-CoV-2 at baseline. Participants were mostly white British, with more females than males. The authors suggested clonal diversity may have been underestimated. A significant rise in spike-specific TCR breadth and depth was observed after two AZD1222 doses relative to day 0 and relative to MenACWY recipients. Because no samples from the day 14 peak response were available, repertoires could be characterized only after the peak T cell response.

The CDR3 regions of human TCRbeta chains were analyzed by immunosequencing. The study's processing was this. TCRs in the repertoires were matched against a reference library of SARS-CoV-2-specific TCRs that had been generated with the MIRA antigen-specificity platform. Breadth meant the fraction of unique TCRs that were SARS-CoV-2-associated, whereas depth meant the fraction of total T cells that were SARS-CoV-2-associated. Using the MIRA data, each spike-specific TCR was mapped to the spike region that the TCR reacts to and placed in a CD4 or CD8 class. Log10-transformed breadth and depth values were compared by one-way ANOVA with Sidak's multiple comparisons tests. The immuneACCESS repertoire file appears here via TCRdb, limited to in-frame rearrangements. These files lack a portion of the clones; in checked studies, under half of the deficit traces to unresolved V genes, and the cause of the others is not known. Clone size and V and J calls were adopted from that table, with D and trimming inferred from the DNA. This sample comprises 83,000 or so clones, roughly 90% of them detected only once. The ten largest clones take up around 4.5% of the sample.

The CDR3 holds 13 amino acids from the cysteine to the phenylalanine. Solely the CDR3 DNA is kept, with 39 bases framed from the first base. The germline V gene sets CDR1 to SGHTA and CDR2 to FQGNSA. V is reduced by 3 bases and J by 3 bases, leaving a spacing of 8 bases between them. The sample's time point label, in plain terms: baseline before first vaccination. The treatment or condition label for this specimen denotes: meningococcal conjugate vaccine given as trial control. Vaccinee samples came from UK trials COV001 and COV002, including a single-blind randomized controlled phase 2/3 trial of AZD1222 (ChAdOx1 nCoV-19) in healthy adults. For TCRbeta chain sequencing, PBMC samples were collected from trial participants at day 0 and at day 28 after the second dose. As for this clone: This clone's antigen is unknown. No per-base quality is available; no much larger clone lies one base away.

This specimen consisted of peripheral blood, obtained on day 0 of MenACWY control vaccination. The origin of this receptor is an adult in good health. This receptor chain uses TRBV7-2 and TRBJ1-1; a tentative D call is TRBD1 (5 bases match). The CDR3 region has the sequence CASSFPGDTEAFF. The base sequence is TGTGCCAGCAGCTTCCCGGGGGACACTGAAGCTTTCTTT.